The 14 T cell receptor beta chains given below trace back to one sample, sequenced in a study of CD8 T cells in ankylosing spondylitis. From the 5' RACE reads, TCRdb called clonotypes with MiXCR, one entry per CDR3 protein. The sample records about 360,000 distinct CDR3 sequences, 20% to 25% being singletons. Sequencing input: blood, either unsorted or a sorted T cell fraction (not recorded which). The receptors derive from a male donor with ankylosing spondylitis or in good health (not recorded which).

This clonotype appeared a few times. V gene TRBV29-1 combines with J gene TRBJ2-1; 11 positions match TRBD2. Germline V CDR1 and CDR2: SQVTM, ANQGSEA. V shed 4 bases and J 2 bases; nucleotides not matched to a gene: 1. The CDR3 sequence is 14 residues long. The CDR3 DNA is TGCAGCGTTGGACTAGCGGGACCCTACAATGAGCAGTTCTTC. Protein: CSVGLAGPYNEQFF.

A few counts support this clonotype. The chain employs TRBV20-1 and TRBJ2-5; possible D gene TRBD2, 5 bases. Trimming removed 0 bases from V and 5 bases from J, with 16 bases in between. There are 15 residues in the CDR3. Per germline, CDR1 DFQATT and CDR2 SNEGSKA (reference sequence). This CDR3 is CSARDEGGSKETQYF. CDR3 DNA: TGCAGTGCTAGAGATGAGGGCGGATCGAAGGAGACCCAGTACTTC.

The chain carries TRBV20-1 and TRBJ2-1, with TRBD2 matching 9 bases. CDR3 size: 15 residues. Germline values: CDR1 DFQATT, CDR2 SNEGSKA (reference sequence). V shed 6 bases and J 4 bases; nucleotides not matched to a gene: 10. CDR3 residues: CSAQWERGAYNEQFF. The CDR3 DNA reads as TGCAGTGCCCAGTGGGAGCGGGGGGCTTACAATGAGCAGTTCTTC.

A few counts support this clonotype. V gene TRBV6-1 combines with J gene TRBJ2-2; 11 nucleotides match TRBD1. The CDR3 consists of 15 residues. Looked up from germline, CDR1 is MNHNS and CDR2 is SASEGT. V lost 6 bases and J lost 8; bases outside the gene matches: 8. The CDR3 DNA reads TGTGCCAGCAGACCCCGGGACAGGGGGGATGGGGAGCTGTTTTTT. Amino acids: CASRPRDRGDGELFF.

This clonotype showed up just a few times. The chain employs TRBV9 and TRBJ2-3; no clear D. CDR1 is SGDLS, CDR2 YYNGEE, per germline. The CDR3 spans 15 residues. Between the trimmed V and J ends, which lost 0 bases and 4 bases, there was a span of 12 bases. The CDR3 protein is CASSVGGLGSDTQYF. CDR3 DNA sequence: TGTGCCAGCAGCGTAGGAGGTTTAGGGTCAGATACGCAGTATTTT.

The rearrangement links TRBV6-5 to TRBJ2-3; D remains ambiguous. The germline CDR1 and CDR2 sequences are MNHEY and SVGAGI. The CDR3 totals 14 residues. Trimming removed 3 bases at V and 2 bases at J, with 9 bases between. The CDR3 region is CASSYGSDTDTQYF. The CDR3 DNA sequence: TGTGCCAGCAGTTATGGAAGCGACACAGATACGCAGTATTTT.

The chain combines TRBV11-2 with TRBJ2-7; 8 bases match TRBD1. With V trimmed by 3 bases and J by 0 bases, 1 base remained unmatched. The CDR3 consists of 14 residues. Germline V lookup: CDR1 SGHAT, CDR2 FQNNGV. As DNA, the CDR3 is TGTGCCAGCAGCTTGACAGGGGCCTCCTACGAGCAGTACTTC. It is translated as CASSLTGASYEQYF.

This clonotype appeared a few times. The rearrangement uses TRBV27 and TRBJ2-7, with D possibly matching TRBD1 (6 bases). The CDR3 spans 15 residues. V was shortened by 5 bases and J by 1 base, with 15 bases between the two germline ends. Germline V gives CDR1 MNHEY, CDR2 SMNVEV (reference sequence). The CDR3 DNA follows: TGTGCCAGCAGTCCGTTGAACAGGGTTTCCTACGAGCAGTACTTC. This codes for CASSPLNRVSYEQYF.

This clonotype was seen only a few times. This sequence joins TRBV20-1 and TRBJ2-1; perhaps TRBD2 as D (5 bases). Germline CDR1 reads DFQATT; CDR2 reads SNEGSKA (reference sequence). CDR3 length: 12 amino acids. Trimming took off 7 bases at V and 5 bases at J, with 12 bases between the two ends. The CDR3 DNA follows: TGCAGTGTGAGGGTAGGCGACAATGAGCAGTTCTTC. Protein product: CSVRVGDNEQFF.

The chain joins TRBV4-2 to TRBJ2-5, with 13 bases that match TRBD2. Germline loops: CDR1 LGHNA, CDR2 YNFKEQ. The trim removed 0 bases at V and 4 bases at J, leaving 11 bases unmatched. This CDR3 is built from 19 residues. The DNA of the CDR3 is TGTGCCAGCAGCCAAGATGTCACTAGCGGGGGGGCTTTGGGAGAGACCCAGTACTTC. It translates to CASSQDVTSGGALGETQYF.

This clonotype has only a few counts. The chain has TRBV12-3 or TRBV12-4 and TRBJ2-5, with D tentatively TRBD2 (7 bases). The length of the CDR3 is 15 residues. Trimming stripped 4 bases from V and 4 bases from J, with 16 bases between. In DNA, the CDR3 is TGTGCCAGCAGTTCCCCTGGGGGGGCGGGAGAGACCCAGTACTTC. It translates to CASSSPGGAGETQYF.

This clonotype was observed a handful of times. V is TRBV5-1 and J is TRBJ2-2; 10 positions match TRBD1. CDR3 length equals 17 residues. With V trimmed by 4 bases and J by 3 bases, 9 bases remained unmatched. Germline V gene sequence: CDR1 SGHRS, CDR2 YFSETQ. The CDR3 sequence is CASSQESTGGDTGELFF. CDR3 bases: TGCGCCAGCAGCCAGGAATCGACAGGGGGCGACACCGGGGAGCTGTTTTTT.

This clonotype was counted a few times. The rearrangement links TRBV3-1 to TRBJ2-1; 8 positions match TRBD2. J gave up 3 bases and V 7 bases, and 8 bases lay outside the gene matches. The CDR3 length is 15 residues. Looked up from germline, CDR1 is LGHDT and CDR2 is YNNKEL (reference sequence). The DNA for the CDR3 is TGTGCCAGCACCCACCGCGGGGGGCTCTACAATGAGCAGTTCTTC. Translating it yields CASTHRGGLYNEQFF.

The chain links TRBV12-3 or TRBV12-4 to TRBJ1-1; D is uncertain. Trimming left V 3 bases short and J 6 bases short, with 8 bases between. The CDR3 is 12 amino acids. This CDR3 is CASSLRRPEAFF. In nucleotides, the CDR3 is TGTGCCAGCAGTTTGCGTCGGCCTGAAGCTTTCTTT.